This is a list of T cell receptor beta chains from one sample in a study of blood T cell repertoires in COVID-19. The table came from immunoSEQ multiplex PCR; TCRdb's copy has only in-frame clones and leaves some out. The sample includes tens of thousands of clones, approximately 89% seen only once; the top ten take around 10%. The sequencing sample was made of peripheral blood. These TCRs come from a man in his sixties or seventies with active or convalescent COVID-19. Both conserved end residues are part of each CDR3. D genes are given only for firm matches. Expanded clones are given a class, and other clones once, few, many or no size at all.

v_call	d_call	j_call	clone_size	cdr3_aa	cdr3_nt
TRBV5-4	TRBD2	TRBJ2-3	.	CASSLQLAGTDTQYF	TGTGCCAGCAGCTTGCAACTAGCGGGCACAGATACGCAGTATTTT
TRBV7-8	.	TRBJ1-2	.	CASSNTGDYTF	TGTGCCAGCAGCAACACCGGGGACTACACCTTC
TRBV20-1	TRBD1	TRBJ2-5	.	CGGTGEETQYF	TGCGGGGGGACAGGGGAAGAGACCCAGTACTTC
TRBV7-6	TRBD2	TRBJ2-1	.	CASSLPEGLAGGLLEQFF	TGTGCCAGCAGCTTACCCGAGGGACTAGCGGGGGGGCTCCTTGAGCAGTTCTTC
TRBV7-6	.	TRBJ1-5	.	CASSLGGGQPQHF	TGTGCCAGCAGCTTAGGGGGGGGGCAGCCCCAGCATTTT
TRBV11-2	TRBD1	TRBJ2-1	.	CASSLDRTGQKKYNEQFF	TGTGCCAGCAGCTTAGATCGGACGGGACAGAAAAAGTACAATGAGCAGTTCTTC
TRBV7-9	TRBD1	TRBJ1-1	.	CASRGTGSTEAFF	TGTGCCAGCAGGGGGACAGGGTCCACTGAAGCTTTCTTT
TRBV5-1	TRBD1	TRBJ1-1	.	CASSLSGQGIVAFF	TGCGCCAGCAGCTTGTCTGGACAGGGAATTGTAGCTTTCTTT
TRBV6-2/TRBV6-3	.	TRBJ1-1	.	CASSYSSFEAFF	TGTGCCAGCAGTTACTCGAGCTTCGAAGCTTTCTTT
TRBV24-1	TRBD1	TRBJ1-2	.	CATSEPRDRGPNYGYTF	TGTGCCACCAGTGAGCCCCGTGACAGGGGGCCTAACTATGGCTACACCTTC
TRBV5-1	.	TRBJ2-1	.	CASSFRTSYNEQFF	TGCGCCAGCAGCTTCCGGACAAGCTACAATGAGCAGTTCTTC
TRBV3-1/TRBV3-2	.	TRBJ1-2	.	CASSLGDGYTF	TGTGCCAGCAGCTTAGGAGATGGCTACACCTTC
TRBV4-3	.	TRBJ1-4	.	CASSQEGQGLGEKLFF	TGCGCCAGCAGCCAAGAGGGGCAGGGGCTGGGGGAAAAACTGTTTTTT
TRBV5-1	.	TRBJ2-2	once	CASSSGQNTGELFF	TGCGCCAGCAGCTCAGGACAAAACACCGGGGAGCTGTTTTTT
TRBV7-3	.	TRBJ2-1	.	CASSPTPGLQNEQFF	TGTGCCAGCAGCCCAACACCGGGACTCCAAAATGAGCAGTTCTTC
TRBV7-9	TRBD1	TRBJ1-2	.	CAIHETGPSNYGYTF	TGTGCCATTCATGAGACAGGGCCGTCTAACTATGGCTACACCTTC
TRBV7-2	.	TRBJ1-1	.	CASSLGTANTEAFF	TGTGCCAGCAGCTTAGGGACAGCGAACACTGAAGCTTTCTTT
TRBV3-1/TRBV3-2	TRBD2	TRBJ2-3	.	CASSEVRAGTLGGQYF	TGTGCCAGCAGCGAGGTTAGAGCGGGAACCTTAGGAGGGCAGTATTTT
TRBV2	.	TRBJ1-2	once	CASRQMAEIYTF	TGTGCCAGCAGACAAATGGCGGAAATCTACACCTTC
TRBV5-5	TRBD1	TRBJ2-1	.	CASGTGGFNEQFF	TGTGCCAGTGGGACAGGGGGCTTCAATGAGCAGTTCTTC
TRBV18	TRBD1	TRBJ1-1	.	CASSPTTGGLNTEAFF	TGTGCCAGCTCACCAACTACAGGGGGCCTGAACACTGAAGCTTTCTTT
TRBV11-3	.	TRBJ1-1	.	CASSLDGRGAFF	TGTGCCAGCAGCTTAGACGGCCGGGGTGCTTTCTTT
TRBV2	.	TRBJ2-2	.	CASSRQTYTGELFF	TGTGCCAGCAGCCGACAGACCTACACCGGGGAGCTGTTTTTT
TRBV19	TRBD1	TRBJ2-3	.	CASRGQGFSSTDTQYF	TGTGCCAGTAGGGGACAGGGATTCTCTAGCACAGATACGCAGTATTTT
TRBV4-3	.	TRBJ1-4	.	CASSRRGNVEKLFF	TGCGCCAGCAGCCGCCGGGGAAATGTGGAAAAACTGTTTTTT
TRBV5-1	TRBD1	TRBJ1-2	.	CASSPGTGFSVNYGYTF	TGCGCCAGCAGCCCCGGGACAGGGTTTTCGGTGAACTATGGCTACACCTTC
TRBV2	.	TRBJ2-7	.	CASKRSVSSYEQYF	TGTGCCAGCAAGCGATCAGTGAGCTCCTACGAGCAGTACTTC
TRBV4-1	.	TRBJ2-2	.	CASSQDGGRAARELFF	TGCGCCAGCAGCCAAGATGGAGGACGGGCCGCCAGGGAGCTGTTTTTT
TRBV7-2	.	TRBJ1-1	.	CASGPQGVNEAFF	TGTGCCAGCGGACCACAGGGTGTTAATGAAGCTTTCTTT
TRBV5-1	TRBD1	TRBJ1-1	.	CASGPTGTGDRAEAFF	TGCGCCAGCGGACCAACCGGGACAGGGGATCGGGCTGAAGCTTTCTTT
TRBV27	TRBD1	TRBJ1-1	.	CASSGTGGVTEVFF	TGTGCCAGCAGTGGGACAGGGGGGGTCACTGAAGTTTTCTTT
TRBV19	TRBD2	TRBJ2-1	.	CASSIGGAAYNEQFF	TGTGCCAGTAGTATCGGGGGGGCCGCCTACAATGAGCAGTTCTTC
TRBV27	TRBD1	TRBJ2-7	.	CASSSPGTGFNEQYF	TGTGCCAGCAGTTCCCCCGGGACAGGGTTCAACGAGCAGTACTTC
TRBV28	.	TRBJ1-2	few	CASSGQNEGYTF	TGTGCCAGCAGTGGGCAGAACGAGGGCTACACCTTC
TRBV10-3	.	TRBJ2-7	.	CAIRPGGSGEQYF	TGTGCCATCAGGCCGGGGGGCTCGGGCGAGCAGTACTTC
TRBV3-1/TRBV3-2	TRBD1	TRBJ1-2	.	CASSQGRQGPYGYTF	TGTGCCAGCAGCCAGGGGAGACAGGGGCCTTATGGCTACACCTTC
TRBV4-3	.	TRBJ2-5	.	CASSLGQGGQETQYF	TGCGCCAGCAGCCTGGGGCAAGGCGGACAAGAGACCCAGTACTTC
TRBV6-6	TRBD1	TRBJ1-2	.	CASSDTGTAYGYTF	TGTGCCAGCAGTGACACCGGGACAGCCTATGGCTACACCTTC
TRBV6-6	.	TRBJ1-3	few	CASRERRRPGNTIYF	TGTGCCAGCAGGGAAAGACGGAGGCCCGGAAACACCATATATTTT
TRBV9	.	TRBJ1-1	.	CASSVEHMNTEAFF	TGTGCCAGCAGCGTAGAACACATGAACACTGAAGCTTTCTTT
TRBV2	.	TRBJ1-5	.	CASSGEAGYQPQHF	TGTGCCAGCAGTGGAGAGGCAGGGTACCAGCCCCAGCATTTT
TRBV5-1	TRBD2	TRBJ2-1	.	CASAGLAGGSSYNEQFF	TGCGCCAGTGCGGGACTAGCGGGGGGGAGCTCCTACAATGAGCAGTTCTTC
TRBV30	.	TRBJ1-1	once	CAWSVRGGTEAFF	TGTGCCTGGAGTGTTCGGGGTGGAACTGAAGCTTTCTTT
TRBV24-1	.	TRBJ1-2	.	CATSDPGQTNYGYTF	TGTGCCACCAGTGATCCTGGACAGACTAACTATGGCTACACCTTC
TRBV19	.	TRBJ2-7	.	CASSIVGSYEQYF	TGTGCCAGTAGTATAGTCGGTTCCTACGAGCAGTACTTC
TRBV30	.	TRBJ1-1	.	CAWSARARDTEAFF	TGTGCCTGGAGTGCCCGAGCTAGAGACACTGAAGCTTTCTTT
TRBV18	TRBD1	TRBJ2-1	.	CASSPLPGGSNEQFF	TGTGCCAGCTCACCTTTGCCAGGGGGATCCAATGAGCAGTTCTTC
TRBV19	.	TRBJ1-1	.	CASSSYIGRTTEAFF	TGTGCCAGTAGTTCGTACATAGGGAGAACAACTGAAGCTTTCTTT
TRBV5-1	.	TRBJ1-5	.	CASSRGTESNQPQHF	TGCGCCAGCAGCCGGGGGACGGAGAGCAATCAGCCCCAGCATTTT
TRBV19	.	TRBJ1-1	.	CASRDRVSEVAFF	TGTGCCAGTCGAGACCGGGTCTCGGAGGTGGCTTTCTTT
TRBV5-4	TRBD1	TRBJ2-7	few	CASSWGQRKNEQYF	TGTGCCAGCAGTTGGGGACAGAGAAAGAACGAGCAGTACTTC